What follows are 31 T cell receptor beta chains derived from one specimen sequenced in a study of CD8 T cells in ankylosing spondylitis (dated by TCRdb to 2015 to 2018). Receptor amplification or capture employed 5' RACE. Sequencer: Illumina HiSeq 2500. TCRdb reprocessed the public reads (quality trimming at Q25 with fastp, clone calling with MiXCR) and kept in-frame beta chains. Every distinct CDR3 protein forms one entry, paired with its most common genes and DNA. This sample gives 300,000 to 350,000 distinct CDR3 sequences in total; roughly 20% of them show up just once. Approximately 3.7% of the sample lies in the top ten. Source material: blood, either unsorted or a sorted T cell fraction (not recorded which). These receptors all come from a female donor with ankylosing spondylitis or in good health (not recorded which).

The rearrangement joins TRBV12-3 or TRBV12-4 to TRBJ2-7; tentative D call: TRBD2 (6 bases). The CDR3 has 14 residues. The V end lost 2 bases, the J end lost 0 bases, and 8 bases lay between the germline ends. CDR3: CASSLREISYEQYF. Written as DNA, the CDR3 is TGTGCCAGCAGTTTACGGGAGATCTCCTACGAGCAGTACTTC.

Ten or more counts support this clonotype. This chain links TRBV24-1 with TRBJ2-1, with TRBD1 identical over 11 bases. The CDR3 runs 13 residues. From germline, CDR1 is KGHDR and CDR2 SFDVKD. With V trimmed by 7 bases and J by 10 bases, 5 bases remained unmatched. The CDR3 spells CATRDRGQGEQFF. The CDR3 coding sequence is TGTGCCACCAGGGACAGGGGGCAGGGGGAGCAGTTCTTC.

The chain has TRBV10-1 and TRBJ1-1; D possibly corresponds to TRBD1 (5 bases). The CDR3 length is 13 residues. Looked up from germline, CDR1 is WNHNN and CDR2 is SYGVQD (reference sequence). Trimming left V 5 bases short and J 2 bases short, with 9 bases between. The CDR3 DNA follows: TGCGCCAGCAGTCGGGACTCCAACACTGAAGCTTTCTTT. Translation: CASSRDSNTEAFF.

The rearrangement links TRBV6-2 or TRBV6-3 to TRBJ2-5; the match to TRBD2 covers 7 bases. Looked up from germline, CDR1 is MNHEY and CDR2 is SVGEGT. This CDR3 spans 15 amino acids. Trimming cost V 6 bases and J 7 bases; bases outside gene matches: 14. The CDR3 nucleotides read TGTGCCAGCAGACCTCCTAGCGGATCCCGGGGGACCCAGTACTTC. Amino acid sequence: CASRPPSGSRGTQYF.

The gene calls are TRBV12-3 or TRBV12-4 and TRBJ1-1; D uncertain. This CDR3 region has 13 residues. Between the trimmed V and J ends, which lost 3 bases and 8 bases, there was a span of 13 bases. The CDR3 region is CASSFLFRSEAFF. In nucleotides, the CDR3 is TGTGCCAGCAGTTTTCTGTTCAGATCGGAAGCTTTCTTT.

This clonotype was observed many times. DNA of the CDR3: TGTGCCAGCAGCTCAGGGACTAGCGAGCGGTTCAATGAGCAGTTCTTC. It encodes CASSSGTSERFNEQFF. The V and J genes are TRBV7-2 and TRBJ2-1, with 10 bases identical to TRBD2. The CDR3 length is 16 residues. Germline V lookup: CDR1 SGHTA, CDR2 FQGNSA. V gave up 4 bases and J gave up 6 bases; unmatched junction bases: 9.

This clonotype was observed a handful of times. The chain employs TRBV4-3 and TRBJ2-1, with D tentatively TRBD2 (5 bases). V gave up 4 bases and J gave up 7 bases, with 20 bases separating them. The germline V gene encodes CDR1 LGHNA and CDR2 YSLEER. The CDR3 runs 16 residues. CDR3 in DNA: TGCGCCAGCAGCCCCTCAGGAGCGACGGGGAAAAATGAGCAGTTCTTC. It specifies CASSPSGATGKNEQFF.

The chain couples TRBV5-8 to TRBJ2-7, with D unresolved. The CDR3 contains 13 residues. The germline V and J ends were trimmed by 2 bases and 0 bases, with 6 bases remaining between them. CDR1 and CDR2 (germline): SGHTS, YDEGEE. CDR3 nucleotides: TGTGCCAGCAGCTTTAGTGTCTCCTACGAGCAGTACTTC. This gives the protein CASSFSVSYEQYF. Full variable domain (missing parts from reference TRBV5-8 and TRBJ2-7): EAGVTQSPTHLIKTRGQQATLRCSPISGHTSVYWYQQALGLGLQFLLWYDEGEERNRGNFPPRFSGRQFPNYSSELNVNALELEDSALYLCASSFSVSYEQYFGPGTRLTVT.

The J gene is TRBJ2-1, the V gene TRBV20-1; 12 bases match TRBD1. Per the germline V gene, CDR1 is DFQATT and CDR2 is SNEGSKA (reference sequence). V lost 1 base to trimming and J lost 8 bases; unmatched junction nucleotides: 3. The CDR3 sequence is 14 residues long. The CDR3 spells CSARGDRGLDEQFF. DNA of the CDR3: TGCAGTGCTAGAGGGGACAGGGGGCTGGATGAGCAGTTCTTC.

The chain joins TRBV6-5 to TRBJ1-1; the match to TRBD1 covers 8 bases. V lost 0 bases and J lost 1; bases outside the gene matches: 1. Germline CDR1 is MNHEY and CDR2 is SVGAGI. CDR3 size: 15 residues. Here the CDR3 DNA reads TGTGCCAGCAGTTACTCCAGGGGGCAGAACACTGAAGCTTTCTTT. The encoded protein is CASSYSRGQNTEAFF.

This clonotype was counted ten times or more. The chain links TRBV29-1 to TRBJ2-1, with 9 bases aligning to TRBD2. There are 13 residues in the CDR3. J lost 8 bases, V lost 5 bases, and 7 bases had no gene match. Germline values: CDR1 SQVTM, CDR2 ANQGSEA. The CDR3 coding sequence is TGCAGCGTTTTTAGCGGGAGTCGGTATGAGCAGTTCTTC. It is translated as CSVFSGSRYEQFF.

The CDR3 region is CASRSDFSPPSSYNEQFF. The CDR3 bases are TGTGCCAGCCGCTCGGACTTCTCTCCACCAAGCTCCTACAATGAGCAGTTCTTC. The gene calls are TRBV6-1 and TRBJ2-1, with D possibly being TRBD2 (5 bases). The CDR3 extends over 18 amino acids. Germline V gives CDR1 MNHNS, CDR2 SASEGT. V lost 8 bases, J lost 0 bases, and 23 bases lay in between.

In its sample, this clonotype was seen a few times. The chain carries TRBV20-1 and TRBJ1-2, with D possibly TRBD1 on 6 matching bases. This CDR3 has 14 amino acids. Germline CDR1 is DFQATT and CDR2 is SNEGSKA (reference sequence). The V and J ends lost 3 bases and 1 base respectively, with 12 bases between them. CDR3 protein: CSASLGGVNYGYTF. CDR3 bases: TGCAGTGCTAGCTTGGGGGGCGTTAACTATGGCTACACCTTC.

This clonotype was seen ten or more times. This chain links TRBV29-1 with TRBJ2-1; possible D gene TRBD2, 6 bases. Germline V gene sequence: CDR1 SQVTM, CDR2 ANQGSEA. V was pared by 5 bases and J by 1 base, with 12 bases between. CDR3 length: 14 residues. Here the CDR3 DNA reads TGCAGCGTTACTGGCGGGGAGTCCTACAATGAGCAGTTCTTC. Protein: CSVTGGESYNEQFF.

The chain couples TRBV11-1 to TRBJ2-1, with TRBD2 matching 7 bases. The V gene's germline CDR1 is SGHAT and CDR2 FQDESV (reference sequence). The CDR3 has 17 residues. The trim removed 2 bases at V and 7 bases at J, leaving 14 bases unmatched. The CDR3 region is CASSLSSRWEGGNEQFF. The CDR3 DNA sequence: TGTGCCAGCAGCTTAAGCTCTCGGTGGGAGGGCGGGAATGAGCAGTTCTTC.

This clonotype turned up a few times. The J gene is TRBJ2-7, the V gene TRBV20-1; D is possibly TRBD1 (6 bases). Trimming removed 5 bases at V and 3 bases at J, with 17 bases between. From germline, CDR1 is DFQATT and CDR2 SNEGSKA (reference sequence). CDR3 length: 14 residues. CDR3 sequence reads: CSAERTVLNYEQYF. Here the CDR3 DNA reads TGCAGTGCTGAACGGACAGTTCTCAACTACGAGCAGTACTTC.

The rearrangement links TRBV21-1 to TRBJ2-3; TRBD2 is the table's D call, not checked against the DNA. TRBV21-1 is shown as a pseudogene. The CDR3 runs to 19 residues. The CDR3 bases are TGTGCCAGCAGCCTGCAAATGGGGGGACCGCAGTCTGGAACAGATACGCAGTATTTT. Amino acid sequence: CASSLQMGGPQSGTDTQYF.

This clonotype was seen more than once but under ten times. The chain joins TRBV11-2 to TRBJ2-5; tentative D call: TRBD2 (5 bases). The CDR3 loop spans 15 amino acids. V lost 5 bases, J lost 4 bases, and 17 bases lay in between. CDR1 and CDR2 from the germline V gene are SGHAT and FQNNGV. Here the CDR3 reads CASSAPPSFPETQYF. DNA of the CDR3: TGTGCCAGCAGCGCCCCCCCTAGCTTCCCAGAGACCCAGTACTTC. Full variable domain (rest looked up from reference TRBV11-2 and TRBJ2-5): EAGVAQSPRYKIIEKRQSVAFWCNPISGHATLYWYQQILGQGPKLLIQFQNNGVVDDSQLPKDRFSAERLKGVDSTLKIQPAKLEDSAVYLCASSAPPSFPETQYFGPGTRLLVL.

This clonotype turned up a few times. V and J are TRBV29-1 and TRBJ1-2, with TRBD1 as a possible D gene (6 bases). Germline CDR1 reads SQVTM; CDR2 reads ANQGSEA. The CDR3 sequence is 13 residues long. Between the trimmed V and J ends, which lost 6 bases and 4 bases, there was a span of 15 bases. The CDR3 nucleotides read TGCAGCGTCCCCGGGGGCGCGGTCTATGGCTACACCTTC. Translation: CSVPGGAVYGYTF.

The chain couples TRBV20-1 to TRBJ1-4; a weak D match, TRBD1 (5 bases). Germline V gives CDR1 DFQATT, CDR2 SNEGSKA (reference sequence). Trimming took off 3 bases at V and 8 bases at J, with 16 bases between the two ends. The CDR3 runs 14 residues. CDR3 sequence reads: CSASPGAGGEKLFF. Written as DNA, the CDR3 is TGCAGTGCTAGTCCCGGGGCGGGCGGGGAAAAACTGTTTTTT.

The rearrangement uses TRBV20-1 and TRBJ2-5; 8 bases agree with TRBD2. The CDR3 is 17 amino acids. From germline, CDR1 is DFQATT and CDR2 SNEGSKA (reference sequence). The trim removed 6 bases at V and 0 bases at J, leaving 15 bases unmatched. This chain's CDR3 is CSAAGGAGDMYQETQYF. CDR3 nucleotide sequence: TGCAGTGCCGCGGGGGGAGCGGGAGATATGTACCAAGAGACCCAGTACTTC.

There are many counts of this clonotype. The chain recombines TRBV11-3 with TRBJ2-2; D unclear. The CDR3 runs to 12 residues. V was clipped by 4 bases and J by 2 bases, with 2 bases between them. CDR1 SGHNT and CDR2 YENEEA come from the germline V gene. This CDR3 reads CASSSNTGELFF. The CDR3 nucleotides are TGTGCCAGCAGCTCTAACACCGGGGAGCTGTTTTTT.

This clonotype turned up a few times. The chain links TRBV7-2 to TRBJ2-1, with D unclear. The germline V and J ends were trimmed by 5 bases and 8 bases, with 13 bases remaining between them. CDR1 and CDR2 (germline): SGHTA, FQGNSA. This CDR3 has 13 residues. CDR3 nucleotides: TGTGCCAGCAGCCTAGTACTCTTCGATGAGCAGTTCTTC. Translation gives CASSLVLFDEQFF.

This clonotype occurred a few times. Here the CDR3 reads CASSLDGRLAGIYEQYF. The CDR3 nucleotides are TGTGCCAGCAGCTTAGATGGGAGACTAGCGGGAATCTACGAGCAGTACTTC. The V gene is TRBV11-2, the J gene TRBJ2-7; TRBD2 agrees at 11 bases. The ends lost 0 bases at V and 3 bases at J; junction bases unmatched: 7. Germline CDR1 and CDR2: SGHAT and FQNNGV. The CDR3 loop spans 17 amino acids.

This rearrangement joins TRBV15 to TRBJ2-7; a weak D match, TRBD1 (5 bases). Germline CDR1 reads LNHNV; CDR2 reads YYDKDF (reference sequence). V gave up 3 bases and J gave up 2 bases, with 11 bases separating them. CDR3 length equals 14 residues. CDR3 bases: TGTGCCACCAGCAGGGGCAGGGCGACCTACGAGCAGTACTTC. It translates to CATSRGRATYEQYF.

This clonotype was observed many times. CDR3 DNA sequence: TGCGCCAGCAGCCCTGACAGAGACTATGGCTACACCTTC. Its protein product is CASSPDRDYGYTF. The chain combines TRBV5-1 with TRBJ1-2, with D tentatively TRBD1 (5 bases). This CDR3 spans 13 amino acids. V was cut by 4 bases and J by 3 bases, with 10 bases left in between. Germline loops: CDR1 SGHRS, CDR2 YFSETQ.

The rearrangement uses TRBV7-9 and TRBJ1-1; no reliable D call. Trimming took 3 bases from V and 9 from J, leaving 11 bases between them. Germline CDR1 reads SEHNR; CDR2 reads FQNEAQ (reference sequence). The CDR3 runs 12 residues. The CDR3 DNA reads as TGTGCCAGCAGCTTGTCAGATAGACAAGCTTTCTTT. This codes for CASSLSDRQAFF.

There are a few counts of this clonotype. The rearrangement joins TRBV15 to TRBJ2-3; 10 bases line up with TRBD2. J gave up 2 bases and V 0 bases, and 2 bases lay outside the gene matches. Germline V gene data show CDR1 as LNHNV and CDR2 as YYDKDF (reference sequence). The CDR3 totals 16 residues. The CDR3, as DNA: TGTGCCACCAGCAGAGACCTAGCGGGAGCCACAGATACGCAGTATTTT. This gives the protein CATSRDLAGATDTQYF.

The V call is TRBV12-3 or TRBV12-4, the J call TRBJ2-1; 8 bases map to TRBD2. The CDR3 spans 14 residues. V was pared by 5 bases and J by 6 bases, with 6 bases of the junction left unmatched. For the CDR3, the DNA is TGTGCCAGCAGTGCGAGCGGGAGAGGCAATGAGCAGTTCTTC. As protein: CASSASGRGNEQFF.

This clonotype was found a few times. The chain joins TRBV12-3 or TRBV12-4 to TRBJ2-1, with 10 bases lining up with TRBD2. The trim removed 6 bases at V and 11 bases at J, leaving 10 bases unmatched. This CDR3 is built from 14 residues. The CDR3 DNA reads TGTGCCAGCAGCCCAGCGGGAGGGCCCTCTCAGCAGTTCTTC. Its protein product is CASSPAGGPSQQFF.

This clonotype has more than one count but fewer than ten. This rearrangement joins TRBV7-9 to TRBJ2-7, with TRBD2 as a possible D gene (6 bases). CDR3 size: 13 residues. CDR1 SEHNR and CDR2 FQNEAQ come from the germline V gene (reference sequence). V lost 4 bases and J lost 2, with 9 bases in between. For the CDR3, the DNA is TGTGCCAGCAGCTCCGGGGGTCCCTACGAGCAGTACTTC. It codes for CASSSGGPYEQYF.